This paragraph reports one T cell receptor (beta chain). Per the original data handling: Quantification of nucleated cells was approximated via reference gene primer amplification. Assay: immunoSEQ multiplex PCR; the TCRdb copy retains only in-frame clones and omits some. The V and J calls and clone size are taken from that table; D and trimming were inferred from the DNA. The sample includes approximately 130,000 clones, 69% of them seen just once. V was pared by 10 bases and J by 1 base, with 14 bases of the junction left unmatched. Germline values: CDR1 MGHDK, CDR2 SYGVNS. The CDR3 runs 16 residues. The data are from a study of blood T cell repertoires in COVID-19. Across the study: The origin of the acute and convalescent COVID-19 samples was the United States, Italy and Spain. Nucleic acid was either cDNA or gDNA, and it came from T cells, B-cell-depleted T cells, or PBMCs.

The source is a woman aged 70-85 years with acute or convalescent COVID-19. Sequencing used peripheral blood. The gene calls are TRBV25-1 and TRBJ2-3; TRBD1 matches 7 bases. Written as DNA, the CDR3 is TGTGCCACCGAGGGATACAGGGGTAAACGCACAGATACGCAGTATTTT. Translated, it gives CATEGYRGKRTDTQYF.